The entry that follows covers one T cell receptor (beta chain) sequence. As yet, its antigen is unknown. From germline, CDR1 is SGDLS and CDR2 YYNGEE. This CDR3 has 17 residues. Trimming pared 0 bases from V and 6 bases from J, leaving 19 bases between. This specimen belongs to a study of T-cell reconstitution after alpha-beta-depleted transplantation in children. Preparation of the TCRbeta library used unique molecular identifiers. In TCRdb, the PCR reads were re-called with MiXCR into one record per CDR3 protein. The data show around 450,000 distinct CDR3 sequences, around two fifths seen once. The study, taken as a whole, reports: Some patients' high day-60 TCRbeta diversity was attributed to recipient cells surviving conditioning. Two months or so post-transplant, alpha-beta T cells reportedly derived from several hundred expanded graft clones.

This rearrangement joins TRBV9 to TRBJ2-1; D possibly uses TRBD1 or TRBD2 (5 bases each). Sequencing used PBMCs, obtained before TCRalphabeta/CD19-depleted stem cell transplant. The TCR sequence derives from a girl aged 2 to 10 with aplastic anemia, due to receive a stem cell transplant. CDR3 sequence: CASSVGDPFLKGNEQFF. The CDR3 DNA reads as TGTGCCAGCAGCGTAGGGGACCCCTTCCTGAAAGGCAATGAGCAGTTCTTC.